Below, 28 T cell receptor beta chains from the same sample are listed, as sequenced in a study of blood T cell repertoires in COVID-19. TCRdb's table, derived via immunoSEQ multiplex PCR, lists solely in-frame clones and lacks some. Seen here are a few hundred thousand clones, 88% observed once, and the top ten hold less than 6.5%. The specimen was PBMCs or T cells enriched from blood (not recorded which). The receptors derive from a man in his thirties or forties who had recovered from COVID-19.

The chain uses TRBV7-3 and TRBJ2-3; 7 nucleotides align to TRBD2. The length of the CDR3 is 15 residues. V lost 2 bases, J lost 3 bases, and 5 bases stayed unmatched. CDR1 and CDR2 from the germline V gene are SGHTA and FQGTGA. CDR3 DNA sequence: TGTGCCAGCAGCTTACGGCTGGGGGGGACAGATACGCAGTATTTT. This translates into CASSLRLGGTDTQYF.

This rearrangement joins TRBV15 to TRBJ2-1; TRBD1 is a possible D gene (6 bases). This CDR3 is built from 16 residues. Per germline, CDR1 LNHNV and CDR2 YYDKDF (reference sequence). The ends were cut back, 5 bases at V and 3 bases at J, with 17 bases in the middle. The CDR3 spells CATSGLQGAYYNEQFF. The DNA of the CDR3 is TGTGCCACCAGCGGCCTACAGGGAGCGTACTACAATGAGCAGTTCTTC.

This clone was counted a single time. V usage is TRBV9 and J usage is TRBJ1-6; no definite D call. Trimming took off 4 bases at V and 4 bases at J, with 9 bases between the two ends. There are 14 residues in the CDR3. Per the germline V gene, CDR1 is SGDLS and CDR2 is YYNGEE. CDR3 loop: CASSPSGYNSPLHF. The CDR3, as DNA: TGTGCCAGCAGCCCTAGCGGGTATAATTCACCCCTCCACTTT.

The chain uses TRBV6-1 and TRBJ1-4; D remains unclear. The CDR3 runs 13 residues. The germline V and J ends were trimmed by 1 base and 8 bases, with 8 bases remaining between them. From germline, CDR1 is MNHNS and CDR2 SASEGT. CDR3 nucleotide sequence: TGTGCCAGCAGTGAAGGCTTAGAGGAAAAACTGTTTTTT. Its protein is CASSEGLEEKLFF.

V usage is TRBV28 and J usage is TRBJ1-6, with 9 bases identical to TRBD1. V lost 5 bases and J lost 7; bases outside the gene matches: 12. The V gene's germline CDR1 is MDHEN and CDR2 SYDVKM. The CDR3 is 17 amino acids. CDR3 bases: TGTGCCAGCAGTGCCACCGACAGGGGGATTGGGAATTCACCCCTCCACTTT. This encodes CASSATDRGIGNSPLHF. The whole variable domain, filled in from reference TRBV28 and TRBJ1-6, reads DVKVTQSSRYLVKRTGEKVFLECVQDMDHENMFWYRQDPGLGLRLIYFSYDVKMKEKGDIPEGYSVSREKKERFSLILESASTNQTSMYLCASSATDRGIGNSPLHFGNGTRLTVT.

CDR3 in amino acids: CASSPQTPRETPYEQYF. The CDR3 DNA follows: TGTGCCAGCAGCCCCCAGACCCCCCGGGAGACTCCCTACGAGCAGTACTTC. The chain couples TRBV28 to TRBJ2-7; tentatively, D is TRBD2 (6 bases). The CDR3 covers 17 residues. Germline V gene data show CDR1 as MDHEN and CDR2 as SYDVKM. Deletions cut 6 bases from V and 2 bases from J, with 23 bases between.

This clone was recorded a few times. CDR3 residues: CASSPFSGGRGKLFF. In DNA, the CDR3 is TGTGCCAGCAGCCCTTTCTCCGGGGGTAGGGGAAAACTGTTTTTT. This rearrangement joins TRBV14 to TRBJ1-4, with a possible D match to TRBD1 (5 bases). The CDR3 contains 15 residues. Germline CDR1 and CDR2: SGHDN and FVKESK. Trimming cost V 4 bases and J 10 bases, with 19 bases left between them.

This clone occurred once. This sequence joins TRBV18 and TRBJ2-7; 9 bases line up with TRBD1. The J segment lost 7 bases and the V segment lost 5 bases, leaving 6 bases of the junction unmatched. The CDR3 consists of 13 residues. CDR1 and CDR2 from the germline V gene are KGHSH and LQKENI. This CDR3 is CASSAGQGTEQYF. The CDR3 DNA reads as TGTGCCAGCTCAGCGGGACAGGGTACGGAGCAGTACTTC. Full variable domain (rest looked up from reference TRBV18 and TRBJ2-7): NAGVMQNPRHLVRRRGQEARLRCSPMKGHSHVYWYRQLPEEGLKFMVYLQKENIIDESGMPKERFSAEFPKEGPSILRIQQVVRGDSAAYFCASSAGQGTEQYFGPGTRLTVT.

The chain combines TRBV5-1 with TRBJ1-2; weak D call: TRBD1 (5 bases). V lost 0 bases and J 6 bases, leaving 9 bases between the germline ends. Germline CDR1 reads SGHRS; CDR2 reads YFSETQ. This CDR3 spans 13 amino acids. The CDR3 nucleotides read TGCGCCAGCAGCTTGGCGGGGGTGGATGGCTACACCTTC. Protein: CASSLAGVDGYTF. The full variable domain, rest sourced from reference TRBV5-1 and TRBJ1-2, is KAGVTQTPRYLIKTRGQQVTLSCSPISGHRSVSWYQQTPGQGLQFLFEYFSETQRNKGNFPGRFSGRQFSNSRSEMNVSTLELGDSALYLCASSLAGVDGYTFGSGTRLTVV.

The rearrangement links TRBV28 to TRBJ2-7; D not resolved. Per germline, CDR1 MDHEN and CDR2 SYDVKM. This CDR3 comprises 11 residues. V shed 5 bases and J shed 3 bases, with 5 bases lying between them. In nucleotides, the CDR3 is TGTGCCAGCAGTGAGAACTACGAGCAGTACTTC. Protein product: CASSENYEQYF.

Many counts were recorded for this clone. The CDR3 DNA sequence: TGTGCCAGCAGTATTAGCGGGGGGGCCGGTAATGAGCAGTTCTTC. Protein sequence: CASSISGGAGNEQFF. The chain employs TRBV6-4 and TRBJ2-1; 11 bases are a match to TRBD2. J was trimmed by 7 bases and V by 5 bases; bases with no gene match: 7. The germline gives CDR1 MRHNA, CDR2 SNTAGT. CDR3 length: 15 residues.

V and J are TRBV10-1 and TRBJ1-1, with a tentative D call TRBD1 (5 bases). Between the trimmed V and J ends, which lost 5 bases and 2 bases, there was a span of 12 bases. The CDR3 has 14 amino acids. Germline CDR1 is WNHNN and CDR2 is SYGVQD (reference sequence). Here the CDR3 reads CASSKGRDNTEAFF. The DNA for the CDR3 is TGCGCCAGCAGTAAGGGCAGGGATAACACTGAAGCTTTCTTT.

This clone was counted between two and nine times. J is TRBJ1-1 and V is TRBV28; D gene unclear. The CDR3 runs to 13 residues. Trimming stripped 10 bases from V and 3 bases from J, with 15 bases between. Per germline, CDR1 MDHEN and CDR2 SYDVKM. CDR3 residues: CAITPYRDTEAFF. CDR3 nucleotide sequence: TGTGCCATTACACCCTATCGGGACACTGAAGCTTTCTTT.

The chain uses TRBV9 and TRBJ2-2; D is unclear. Looked up from germline, CDR1 is SGDLS and CDR2 is YYNGEE. V was clipped by 0 bases and J by 6 bases, with 6 bases between them. This CDR3 has 13 residues. CDR3 region: CASSVALPGELFF. The CDR3 region has the DNA TGTGCCAGCAGCGTAGCCCTTCCCGGGGAGCTGTTTTTT.

This chain links TRBV2 with TRBJ1-6, with 7 bases lining up with TRBD1. The V segment lost 6 bases and the J segment 7 bases; nucleotides outside the gene matches: 6. Per germline, CDR1 SNHLY and CDR2 FYNNEI. CDR3 length: 14 amino acids. The CDR3 here is CASRYGQDNSPLHF. As DNA, the CDR3 is TGTGCCAGCAGGTATGGACAGGACAATTCACCCCTCCACTTT.

The chain joins TRBV5-1 to TRBJ2-3, with D possibly matching TRBD2 (7 bases). The CDR3 runs to 15 residues. Deletions cut 4 bases from V and 3 bases from J, with 15 bases between. Per the germline V gene, CDR1 is SGHRS and CDR2 is YFSETQ. In DNA, the CDR3 is TGCGCCAGCAGCCCTCGGGGGGCCTGGACAGATACGCAGTATTTT. Encoded protein: CASSPRGAWTDTQYF.

This CDR3 reads CAWSRGTSGGNEQYF. DNA of the CDR3: TGTGCCTGGAGCCGAGGGACTAGCGGGGGGAACGAGCAGTACTTC. The V and J genes are TRBV30 and TRBJ2-7; 15 bases fit TRBD2. The V gene end was trimmed by 3 bases and the J gene end by 5 bases; junction bases not matched to a gene: 5. CDR3 length: 15 residues. Germline V gene data show CDR1 as GTSNPN and CDR2 as SVGIG (reference sequence).

This rearrangement joins TRBV7-6 to TRBJ2-7; TRBD2 matches 8 bases. After removal of 1 base from V and 4 bases from J, the junction contained 15 bases not matched to a gene. Germline values: CDR1 SGHVS, CDR2 FNYEAQ. The CDR3 spans 18 residues. In DNA, the CDR3 is TGTGCCAGCAGCTTAGAATTGCGGACCGGGGGGGGGAGGTACGAGCAGTACTTC. Protein sequence: CASSLELRTGGGRYEQYF.

The chain carries TRBV28 and TRBJ2-5; TRBD2 matches 8 bases. The germline V gene has CDR1 MDHEN and CDR2 SYDVKM. This CDR3 is 13 amino acids long. Losses at the gene ends were 4 bases for V and 5 bases for J; bases not matched to a gene: 3. The CDR3 DNA is TGTGCCAGCAGTTCAGCGGGGGAGGAGACCCAGTACTTC. Residues: CASSSAGEETQYF.

CDR3 in DNA: TGTGCCAGCAGTTTATGGGACAGTCTAGCCTACGAGCAGTACTTC. Its translation: CASSLWDSLAYEQYF. The rearrangement links TRBV28 to TRBJ2-7, with D possibly being TRBD1 (6 bases). Trimming stripped 0 bases from V and 2 bases from J, with 11 bases between. This CDR3 spans 15 amino acids. Germline V CDR1 and CDR2: MDHEN, SYDVKM.

The V gene is TRBV3-1 (or the pseudogene TRBV3-2), the J gene TRBJ2-5; D gene unclear. Trimming removed 1 base from V and 4 bases from J, with 4 bases in between. The CDR3 is made up of 12 amino acids. Germline CDR1 reads LGHDT; CDR2 reads YNNKEL (reference sequence). The CDR3 DNA reads TGTGCCAGCAGCCAAGTCGGAGAGACCCAGTACTTC. This gives the protein CASSQVGETQYF.

V and J are TRBV2 and TRBJ2-7; D possibly corresponds to TRBD1 (5 bases). V was cut by 4 bases and J by 4 bases, with 17 bases left in between. There are 15 residues in the CDR3. Per the germline V gene, CDR1 is SNHLY and CDR2 is FYNNEI. The CDR3 is CASSGSRRTTYEQYF. The CDR3 DNA sequence: TGTGCCAGCAGTGGGTCCCGCCGGACAACTTACGAGCAGTACTTC.

The CDR3 is CASSLRGLALNTGELFF. CDR3 in DNA: TGTGCCAGCAGCTTAAGAGGGCTAGCCCTGAACACCGGGGAGCTGTTTTTT. This chain uses TRBV7-9 with TRBJ2-2; D may be TRBD2 (5 bases). CDR3 length: 17 amino acids. V was shortened by 2 bases and J by 1 base, with 14 bases between the two germline ends. The germline gives CDR1 SEHNR, CDR2 FQNEAQ (reference sequence).

The chain couples TRBV3-1 (or the pseudogene TRBV3-2) to TRBJ2-3, with 16 bases matching TRBD2. The germline V gene encodes CDR1 LGHDT and CDR2 YNNKEL (reference sequence). The CDR3 is 20 residues long. Trimming cost V 2 bases and J 2 bases; bases outside gene matches: 10. DNA of the CDR3: TGTGCCAGCAGCCAAAAGGGACTAGCGGGGGGGCCGGAGCACACAGATACGCAGTATTTT. Translating gives CASSQKGLAGGPEHTDTQYF.

The chain employs TRBV7-7 and TRBJ2-5; TRBD1 matches at 9 bases. Germline V gene lookup returns CDR1 SSHAT and CDR2 FNYEAQ (reference sequence). This CDR3 is built from 15 residues. Trimming cost V 4 bases and J 5 bases; bases outside gene matches: 8. CDR3: CASSSIQGARETQYF. CDR3 sequence (DNA): TGTGCCAGCAGCTCGATACAGGGGGCGAGGGAGACCCAGTACTTC. Supplemented by reference TRBV7-7 and TRBJ2-5, the full variable domain reads GAGVSQSPRYKVTKRGQDVTLRCDPISSHATLYWYQQALGQGPEFLTYFNYEAQPDKSGLPSDRFSAERPEGSISTLTIQRTEQRDSAMYRCASSSIQGARETQYFGPGTRLLVL.

V is TRBV6-6 and J is TRBJ1-6; TRBD1 agrees at 9 bases. CDR3 length equals 13 residues. J gave up 10 bases and V 6 bases, and 4 bases lay outside the gene matches. Germline CDR1 and CDR2: MNHNY and SVGAGI (reference sequence). The CDR3 spells CASRGDRESPLHF. Here the CDR3 DNA reads TGTGCCAGCAGGGGGGACAGGGAGTCACCCCTCCACTTT.

V usage is TRBV19 and J usage is TRBJ2-6; D unresolved. The CDR3 has 16 residues. Per germline, CDR1 LNHDA and CDR2 SQIVND (reference sequence). Trimming left V 3 bases short and J 1 base short, with 10 bases between. The CDR3 protein is CASSMTRFSGANVLTF. CDR3 in DNA: TGTGCCAGTAGTATGACGCGGTTTTCTGGGGCCAACGTCCTGACTTTC.

The chain joins TRBV30 to TRBJ2-1; 13 bases fit TRBD2. The CDR3 has 15 amino acids. CDR1 and CDR2 (germline): GTSNPN, SVGIG (reference sequence). The V gene end was trimmed by 1 base and the J gene end by 7 bases; junction bases not matched to a gene: 4. The CDR3 reads CAWSAGTSGVNEQFF. The CDR3 DNA sequence: TGTGCCTGGAGTGCCGGGACTAGCGGGGTAAATGAGCAGTTCTTC.